These T cell receptor beta chains were read from a single sample in a study of shared clonotypes between healthy human individuals. This table comes from immunoSEQ multiplex PCR, and its TCRdb copy is limited to in-frame clones, with some not included. The repertoire holds about 1,800,000 clones, with about 95% as singletons. The sample comprised naive CD8+ T cells sorted from blood. The receptor set was obtained from a man aged 18 to 30 in good health. Each CDR3 is given with its conserved first and last residue. D genes are given only for firm matches. A row's size may be missing; if present it is once, few, many or a size class.

>.|TRBV28|TRBJ2-3|TRBD2
CAAGRDGLTDTQYF
TGTGCCGCCGGGAGGGACGGTCTGACAGATACGCAGTATTTT
>.|TRBV27|TRBJ1-6|TRBD1
CASSSRLRDRDSPLHF
TGTGCCAGCAGTAGTAGACTCCGGGACAGAGATTCACCCCTCCACTTT
>.|TRBV7-6|TRBJ2-2|.
CASTGGRSGELFF
TGTGCCAGCACTGGGGGCCGCTCCGGGGAGCTGTTTTTT
>.|TRBV5-1|TRBJ2-7|.
CASSLGSDMTYEQYF
TGCGCCAGCAGCTTGGGGAGCGACATGACCTACGAGCAGTACTTC
>.|TRBV19|TRBJ2-5|.
CASSMTVGETQYF
TGTGCCAGTAGTATGACGGTAGGGGAGACCCAGTACTTC
>.|TRBV5-8|TRBJ2-7|.
CASSLNRAAYEQYF
TGTGCCAGCAGCTTGAACAGGGCAGCCTACGAGCAGTACTTC
>.|TRBV10-3|TRBJ1-3|.
CAISEDPYGNTIYF
TGTGCCATCAGTGAAGACCCTTATGGAAACACCATATATTTT
>.|TRBV4-1|TRBJ2-7|.
CASSQDAGGAPYEQYF
TGCGCCAGCAGCCAAGACGCCGGCGGGGCCCCCTACGAGCAGTACTTC
>.|TRBV2|TRBJ1-4|.
CASSDRGINEKLFF
TGTGCCAGCAGTGATAGGGGAATTAATGAAAAACTGTTTTTT
>.|TRBV6-5|TRBJ2-7|.
CASSYMTDSTEQYF
TGTGCCAGCAGTTACATGACGGATTCCACCGAGCAGTACTTC
>.|TRBV4-1|TRBJ2-7|.
CASSQGGTSGFYEQYF
TGCGCCAGCAGCCAAGGAGGGACGTCGGGGTTCTACGAGCAGTACTTC
>.|TRBV9|TRBJ1-1|TRBD1
CASSERTGEEAFF
TGTGCCAGCAGCGAGCGGACAGGAGAGGAAGCTTTCTTT
>once|TRBV9|TRBJ1-1|TRBD1
CASSPERGGGFNGEAFF
TGTGCCAGCAGCCCGGAAAGGGGAGGGGGCTTTAACGGTGAAGCTTTCTTT